This entry lists 6 T cell receptor beta chains sequenced from one sample in a study of cytomegalovirus exposure and HLA in healthy donors. PCR was performed using 60 Vbeta and 13 Jbeta primers. TCRdb's table, derived via immunoSEQ multiplex PCR, lists solely in-frame clones and lacks some. The table records some 130,000 clones, approximately 70% of them present only once. Sequenced material: PBMCs. The receptors here all came from a woman in her sixties in good health and CMV-seropositive.

The V gene is TRBV2, the J gene TRBJ2-3; D gene ambiguous. CDR3 length equals 15 residues. The V end was cut by 3 bases, the J end by 0 bases, with 10 bases between. Germline V gene sequence: CDR1 SNHLY, CDR2 FYNNEI. Here the CDR3 reads CASSDRGSSTDTQYF. The CDR3 coding sequence is TGTGCCAGCAGTGATCGCGGCAGTAGCACAGATACGCAGTATTTT.

The chain links TRBV7-6 to TRBJ2-5; D is perhaps TRBD2 (5 bases). This CDR3 contains 15 residues. Germline values: CDR1 SGHVS, CDR2 FNYEAQ. V was clipped by 5 bases and J by 0 bases, with 13 bases between them. The CDR3 loop reads CASSELGLYQETQYF. The CDR3 DNA follows: TGTGCCAGCAGCGAGCTAGGACTGTACCAAGAGACCCAGTACTTC.

This chain connects TRBV15 to TRBJ1-2, with 7 bases lining up with TRBD1. With 0 bases clipped from V and 8 bases from J, the junction kept 9 bases outside the gene matches. Germline V gene lookup returns CDR1 LNHNV and CDR2 YYDKDF (reference sequence). This CDR3 contains 15 residues. The DNA of the CDR3 is TGTGCCACCAGCAGAGATCGTGACAGGGTAGGGGGCTACACCTTC. Protein sequence: CATSRDRDRVGGYTF.

The chain combines TRBV6-6 with TRBJ1-5; 9 bases agree with TRBD1. Looked up from germline, CDR1 is MNHNY and CDR2 is SVGAGI (reference sequence). The CDR3 contains 16 residues. Trimming at V came to 6 bases and at J to 3 bases, leaving 9 bases not matched to a gene. The CDR3 DNA sequence: TGTGCCAGCAGCGATGGGACAGGGAGGAACAATCAGCCCCAGCATTTT. Translated, it gives CASSDGTGRNNQPQHF.

A few counts support this clone. This rearrangement joins TRBV30 to TRBJ2-5; D is possibly TRBD2 (6 bases). The CDR3 is 16 residues long. Germline CDR1 is GTSNPN and CDR2 is SVGIG (reference sequence). The V and J ends lost 4 bases and 1 base respectively, with 19 bases between them. The CDR3 protein is CAWKGREPSIQETQYF. The CDR3 DNA reads TGTGCCTGGAAGGGCCGGGAGCCTTCCATCCAAGAGACCCAGTACTTC.

This chain links TRBV7-6 with TRBJ2-2, with D perhaps TRBD2 (6 bases). Trimming pared 2 bases from V and 1 base from J, leaving 11 bases between. The CDR3 runs 16 residues. Germline CDR1 reads SGHVS; CDR2 reads FNYEAQ. CDR3 residues: CASSLSGGENTGELFF. The CDR3 DNA reads TGTGCCAGCAGCTTATCGGGCGGGGAGAACACCGGGGAGCTGTTTTTT.